This TCR beta chain was recovered during a study of blood T cell repertoires in COVID-19. Study-level information: The origin of the acute and convalescent COVID-19 samples was the United States, Italy and Spain. T cells, B-cell-depleted T cells, or PBMCs supplied cDNA or gDNA.

Germline loops: CDR1 SGHTA, CDR2 FQGNSA. CDR3 size: 18 residues. The V segment lost 0 bases and the J segment 8 bases; nucleotides outside the gene matches: 11. The sample holds one count of this clone. Original processing methods: Estimation of nucleated cell counts relied on the amplification of reference gene primers. Profiled with immunoSEQ multiplex PCR; TCRdb holds only in-frame clones, not every one. The DNA was the basis for D and trimming; V, J and clone size are from that table. This sample has around 50,000 clones, with about 77% found just once. This sequence joins TRBV7-2 and TRBJ2-1, with 12 bases matching TRBD2. The sequenced sample was peripheral blood. This TCR came from a human donor with active or convalescent COVID-19. The donor label of this sample is uncertain. The CDR3: CASSLAPRTSGRSDEQFF. DNA of the CDR3: TGTGCCAGCAGCTTAGCCCCTCGAACTAGCGGGAGGTCGGATGAGCAGTTCTTC.